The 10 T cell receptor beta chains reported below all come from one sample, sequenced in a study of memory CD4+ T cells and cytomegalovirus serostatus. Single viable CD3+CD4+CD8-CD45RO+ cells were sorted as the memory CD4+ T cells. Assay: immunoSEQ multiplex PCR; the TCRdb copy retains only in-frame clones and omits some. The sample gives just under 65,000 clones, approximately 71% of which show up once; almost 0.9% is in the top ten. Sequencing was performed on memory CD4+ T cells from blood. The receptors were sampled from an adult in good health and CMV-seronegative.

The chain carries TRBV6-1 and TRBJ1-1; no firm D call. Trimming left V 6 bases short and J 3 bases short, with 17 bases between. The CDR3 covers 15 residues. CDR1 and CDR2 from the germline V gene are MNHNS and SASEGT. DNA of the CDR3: TGTGCCAGCAGCGACTTTCGAGCGCCGTACACTGAAGCTTTCTTT. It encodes CASSDFRAPYTEAFF.

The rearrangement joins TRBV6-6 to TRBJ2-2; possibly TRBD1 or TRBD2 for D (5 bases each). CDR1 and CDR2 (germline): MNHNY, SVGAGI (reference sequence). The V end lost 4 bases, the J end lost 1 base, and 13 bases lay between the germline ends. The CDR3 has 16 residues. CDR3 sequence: CASSFRGVGNTGELFF. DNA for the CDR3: TGTGCCAGCAGTTTTAGAGGGGTAGGGAACACCGGGGAGCTGTTTTTT.

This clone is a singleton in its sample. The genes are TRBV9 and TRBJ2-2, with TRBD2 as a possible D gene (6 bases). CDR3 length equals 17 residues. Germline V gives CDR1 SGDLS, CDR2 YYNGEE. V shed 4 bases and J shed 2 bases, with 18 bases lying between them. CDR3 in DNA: TGTGCCAGCAGCCCCCTCCTCGGGGGAGCTAACACCGGGGAGCTGTTTTTT. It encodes CASSPLLGGANTGELFF.

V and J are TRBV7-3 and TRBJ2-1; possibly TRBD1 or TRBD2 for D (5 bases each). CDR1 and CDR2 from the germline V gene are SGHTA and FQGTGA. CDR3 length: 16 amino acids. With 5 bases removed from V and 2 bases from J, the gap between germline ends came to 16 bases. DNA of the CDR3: TGTGCCAGCAGCCCAAGTCGTGGGGGAACCTACAATGAGCAGTTCTTC. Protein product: CASSPSRGGTYNEQFF.

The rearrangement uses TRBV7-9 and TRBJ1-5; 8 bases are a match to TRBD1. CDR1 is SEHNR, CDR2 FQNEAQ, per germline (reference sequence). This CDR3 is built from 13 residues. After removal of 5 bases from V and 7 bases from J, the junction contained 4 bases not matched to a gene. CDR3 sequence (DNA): TGTGCCAGCAGCCTGACAGGGGACCAGCCCCAGCATTTT. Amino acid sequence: CASSLTGDQPQHF.

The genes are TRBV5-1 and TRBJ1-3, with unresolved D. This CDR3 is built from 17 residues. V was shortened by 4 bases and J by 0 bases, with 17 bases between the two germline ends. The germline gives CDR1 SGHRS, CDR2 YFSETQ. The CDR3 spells CASSPRLAERSGNTIYF. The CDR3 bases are TGCGCCAGCAGCCCCCGTTTAGCCGAACGCTCTGGAAACACCATATATTTT.

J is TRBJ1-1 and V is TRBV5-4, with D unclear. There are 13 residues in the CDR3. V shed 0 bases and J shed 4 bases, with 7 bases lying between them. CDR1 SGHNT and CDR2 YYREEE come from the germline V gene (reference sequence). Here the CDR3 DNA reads TGTGCCAGCAGCTTGGCCGCCAGCACTGAAGCTTTCTTT. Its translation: CASSLAASTEAFF.

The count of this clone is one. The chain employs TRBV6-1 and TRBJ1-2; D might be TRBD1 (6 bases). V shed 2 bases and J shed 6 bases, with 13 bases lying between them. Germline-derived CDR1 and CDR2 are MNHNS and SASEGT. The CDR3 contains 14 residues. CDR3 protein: CASSEWGGANGYTF. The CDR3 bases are TGTGCCAGCAGTGAATGGGGGGGGGCCAATGGCTACACCTTC.

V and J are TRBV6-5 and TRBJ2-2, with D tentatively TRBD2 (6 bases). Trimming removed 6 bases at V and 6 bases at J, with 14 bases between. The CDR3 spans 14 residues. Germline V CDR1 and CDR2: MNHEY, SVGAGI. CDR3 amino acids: CASSRVWDSGELFF. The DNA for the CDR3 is TGTGCCAGCAGCAGGGTGTGGGACTCCGGGGAGCTGTTTTTT.

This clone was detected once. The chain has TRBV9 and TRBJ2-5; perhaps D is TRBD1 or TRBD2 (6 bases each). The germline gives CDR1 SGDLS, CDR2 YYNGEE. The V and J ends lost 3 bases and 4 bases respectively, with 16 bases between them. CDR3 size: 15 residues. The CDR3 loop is CASSEGGRRAETQYF. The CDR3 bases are TGTGCCAGCAGCGAGGGGGGCCGACGGGCAGAGACCCAGTACTTC. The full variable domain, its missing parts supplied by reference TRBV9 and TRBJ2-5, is DSGVTQTPKHLITATGQRVTLRCSPRSGDLSVYWYQQSLDQGLQFLIQYYNGEERAKGNILERFSAQQFPDLHSELNLSSLELGDSALYFCASSEGGRRAETQYFGPGTRLLVL.